This is a list of T cell receptor beta chains from one sample in a study of cytomegalovirus exposure and HLA in healthy donors. Sequencing was performed with immunoSEQ multiplex PCR; in TCRdb, only in-frame clones are kept and a portion is missing. The sample includes 180,000 or so clones, 82% of them seen just once. The sequenced sample consisted of PBMCs. Receptor source: a boy younger than 10 in good health and CMV-seronegative. Each CDR3 is given with its conserved first and last residue. Each record gives: J gene, D gene, V gene, clone size, CDR3 protein, CDR3 DNA. The D gene is left open where the match is weak. Size is omitted from some rows. Given values are once, few, many or a class for expanded clones.

J gene: TRBJ2-3
D gene: .
V gene: TRBV18
clone size: few
CDR3 protein: CASSPQGADTQYF
CDR3 DNA: TGTGCCAGCTCACCACAGGGGGCAGATACGCAGTATTTT

J gene: TRBJ1-2
D gene: .
V gene: TRBV27
clone size: few
CDR3 protein: CASSLSTGIGGYTF
CDR3 DNA: TGTGCCAGCAGTTTGTCGACAGGTATTGGAGGCTACACCTTC

J gene: TRBJ1-2
D gene: .
V gene: TRBV19
clone size: .
CDR3 protein: CASSHKAQGHYGYTF
CDR3 DNA: TGTGCCAGTAGTCATAAGGCGCAGGGGCACTATGGCTACACCTTC

J gene: TRBJ2-1
D gene: .
V gene: TRBV28
clone size: few
CDR3 protein: CASSYGGGSYNEQFF
CDR3 DNA: TGTGCCAGCAGTTACGGGGGAGGCTCCTACAATGAGCAGTTCTTC

J gene: TRBJ1-4
D gene: .
V gene: TRBV4-2
clone size: .
CDR3 protein: CASSHLGKRRDNEKLFF
CDR3 DNA: TGTGCCAGCAGCCACTTAGGAAAGAGGCGGGACAATGAAAAACTGTTTTTT

J gene: TRBJ2-7
D gene: TRBD1
V gene: TRBV19
clone size: .
CDR3 protein: CASEDRLTGEQYF
CDR3 DNA: TGTGCCAGTGAGGACAGGCTTACTGGAGAGCAGTACTTC

J gene: TRBJ2-2
D gene: TRBD1
V gene: TRBV19
clone size: .
CDR3 protein: CASKGQGAGELFF
CDR3 DNA: TGTGCCAGTAAGGGACAGGGCGCCGGGGAGCTGTTTTTT

J gene: TRBJ2-5
D gene: TRBD2
V gene: TRBV7-2
clone size: .
CDR3 protein: CASSSRAGGGKTQYF
CDR3 DNA: TGTGCCAGCAGCTCGAGAGCGGGGGGGGGAAAGACCCAGTACTTC

J gene: TRBJ2-1
D gene: .
V gene: TRBV29-1
clone size: .
CDR3 protein: CSVGGGTGGEQFF
CDR3 DNA: TGCAGCGTTGGGGGCGGGACTGGAGGAGAGCAGTTCTTC

J gene: TRBJ1-6
D gene: .
V gene: TRBV5-1
clone size: .
CDR3 protein: CASSLDGDGPLHF
CDR3 DNA: TGCGCCAGCAGCTTGGACGGGGATGGGCCCCTCCACTTT

J gene: TRBJ2-5
D gene: TRBD2
V gene: TRBV2
clone size: .
CDR3 protein: CASSERRGGVETQYF
CDR3 DNA: TGTGCCAGCAGTGAAAGGCGGGGGGGCGTCGAGACCCAGTACTTC

J gene: TRBJ2-7
D gene: .
V gene: TRBV7-9
clone size: .
CDR3 protein: CSSSLGLGAASYEQYF
CDR3 DNA: TGTTCCAGCAGCTTAGGTCTTGGGGCAGCCTCCTACGAGCAGTACTTC

J gene: TRBJ1-3
D gene: TRBD1
V gene: TRBV4-1
clone size: .
CDR3 protein: CASSQGQGSGNTIYF
CDR3 DNA: TGCGCCAGCAGCCAGGGACAGGGATCTGGAAACACCATATATTTT

J gene: TRBJ1-2
D gene: TRBD1
V gene: TRBV18
clone size: once
CDR3 protein: CASSPLPGQGAINYGYTF
CDR3 DNA: TGTGCCAGCTCACCACTGCCGGGACAGGGGGCGATTAACTATGGCTACACCTTC

J gene: TRBJ2-1
D gene: TRBD2
V gene: TRBV4-1
clone size: .
CDR3 protein: CASSQGGGGAYNEQFF
CDR3 DNA: TGCGCCAGCAGCCAAGGAGGCGGGGGGGCCTACAATGAGCAGTTCTTC

J gene: TRBJ2-1
D gene: .
V gene: TRBV7-3
clone size: .
CDR3 protein: CASSAGAPNEQFF
CDR3 DNA: TGTGCCAGCAGTGCGGGGGCCCCCAATGAGCAGTTCTTC

J gene: TRBJ1-2
D gene: .
V gene: TRBV18
clone size: few
CDR3 protein: CASSSLRGNYGYTF
CDR3 DNA: TGTGCCAGCTCGTCACTCAGGGGTAACTATGGCTACACCTTC

J gene: TRBJ2-5
D gene: TRBD1
V gene: TRBV7-2
clone size: .
CDR3 protein: CASSLNPTGGMETQYF
CDR3 DNA: TGTGCCAGCAGCTTAAATCCTACAGGGGGCATGGAGACCCAGTACTTC

J gene: TRBJ1-5
D gene: TRBD1
V gene: TRBV4-3
clone size: .
CDR3 protein: CASSQDRTGGHQPQHF
CDR3 DNA: TGCGCCAGCAGCCAAGATCGGACAGGGGGTCATCAGCCCCAGCATTTT

J gene: TRBJ1-1
D gene: .
V gene: TRBV6-5
clone size: .
CDR3 protein: CASSYIRGSDTEAFF
CDR3 DNA: TGTGCCAGCAGTTACATCAGGGGATCGGACACTGAAGCTTTCTTT

J gene: TRBJ1-1
D gene: .
V gene: TRBV29-1
clone size: .
CDR3 protein: CSGYRHTEAFF
CDR3 DNA: TGCAGCGGGTACAGGCACACTGAAGCTTTCTTT

J gene: TRBJ2-7
D gene: TRBD1
V gene: TRBV27
clone size: .
CDR3 protein: CASSPDRGLREQYF
CDR3 DNA: TGTGCCAGCAGTCCGGACAGGGGGCTTCGCGAGCAGTACTTC

J gene: TRBJ1-1
D gene: .
V gene: TRBV13
clone size: .
CDR3 protein: CASSTRQQNTEAFF
CDR3 DNA: TGTGCCAGCAGCACCCGACAGCAGAACACTGAAGCTTTCTTT

J gene: TRBJ2-5
D gene: .
V gene: TRBV7-6
clone size: .
CDR3 protein: CASSPPDIERETQYF
CDR3 DNA: TGTGCCAGCAGCCCGCCGGACATCGAAAGGGAGACCCAGTACTTC

J gene: TRBJ2-3
D gene: TRBD2
V gene: TRBV19
clone size: .
CDR3 protein: CASRPWGGADTQYF
CDR3 DNA: TGTGCCAGTAGACCGTGGGGGGGGGCAGATACGCAGTATTTT

J gene: TRBJ2-6
D gene: TRBD1
V gene: TRBV4-3
clone size: .
CDR3 protein: CASSQQQGGASGANVLTF
CDR3 DNA: TGCGCCAGCAGCCAGCAACAGGGGGGAGCATCTGGGGCCAACGTCCTGACTTTC

J gene: TRBJ1-2
D gene: .
V gene: TRBV9
clone size: few
CDR3 protein: CASSNYRGWGYGYTF
CDR3 DNA: TGTGCCAGCAGCAATTACCGAGGGTGGGGCTATGGCTACACCTTC

J gene: TRBJ2-5
D gene: .
V gene: TRBV7-2
clone size: .
CDR3 protein: CASSSGGQAETQYF
CDR3 DNA: TGTGCCAGCAGCTCGGGGGGACAGGCAGAGACCCAGTACTTC

J gene: TRBJ1-2
D gene: .
V gene: TRBV7-2
clone size: .
CDR3 protein: CASSFSYGYTF
CDR3 DNA: TGTGCCAGCAGCTTTAGCTATGGCTACACCTTC

J gene: TRBJ1-2
D gene: .
V gene: TRBV15
clone size: .
CDR3 protein: CATSRDSNYGYTF
CDR3 DNA: TGTGCCACCAGCAGAGATAGTAACTATGGCTACACCTTC

J gene: TRBJ1-2
D gene: TRBD1
V gene: TRBV30
clone size: .
CDR3 protein: CAWRGALWTGREANYGYTF
CDR3 DNA: TGTGCCTGGAGGGGTGCCCTGTGGACAGGGCGCGAAGCTAACTATGGCTACACCTTC

J gene: TRBJ2-5
D gene: TRBD1
V gene: TRBV2
clone size: .
CDR3 protein: CASTRDRGRETQYF
CDR3 DNA: TGTGCCAGCACCCGGGACAGGGGCCGGGAGACCCAGTACTTC

J gene: TRBJ2-5
D gene: .
V gene: TRBV18
clone size: .
CDR3 protein: CASSLSYNQETQYF
CDR3 DNA: TGTGCCAGCTCACTATCCTATAACCAAGAGACCCAGTACTTC

J gene: TRBJ1-1
D gene: .
V gene: TRBV7-8
clone size: .
CDR3 protein: CASSFSRTVNTEAFF
CDR3 DNA: TGTGCCAGCAGCTTCTCCCGGACAGTGAACACTGAAGCTTTCTTT

J gene: TRBJ2-5
D gene: TRBD1
V gene: TRBV5-4
clone size: .
CDR3 protein: CASTSLRQGIETQYF
CDR3 DNA: TGTGCCAGCACCAGCCTCAGACAGGGAATAGAGACCCAGTACTTC

J gene: TRBJ1-2
D gene: TRBD1
V gene: TRBV2
clone size: .
CDR3 protein: CASRPTRQGDGGYTF
CDR3 DNA: TGTGCCAGCAGGCCTACTCGACAGGGTGATGGCGGCTACACCTTC

J gene: TRBJ1-3
D gene: .
V gene: TRBV2
clone size: .
CDR3 protein: CASRERSGNTIYF
CDR3 DNA: TGTGCCAGCAGGGAGCGCTCTGGAAACACCATATATTTT

J gene: TRBJ2-5
D gene: .
V gene: TRBV21-1
clone size: .
CDR3 protein: CASSPGPGQETQYF
CDR3 DNA: TGTGCCAGCAGCCCCGGACCGGGGCAAGAGACCCAGTACTTC

J gene: TRBJ1-1
D gene: .
V gene: TRBV7-2
clone size: once
CDR3 protein: CASSPRGGFTEAFF
CDR3 DNA: TGTGCCAGCAGCCCCCGGGGGGGCTTCACTGAAGCTTTCTTT

J gene: TRBJ2-7
D gene: .
V gene: TRBV21-1
clone size: .
CDR3 protein: CASSLRGRDRQPYEQYF
CDR3 DNA: TGTGCCAGCAGTTTAAGGGGGAGGGACAGGCAACCCTACGAGCAGTACTTC

J gene: TRBJ2-2
D gene: .
V gene: TRBV27
clone size: .
CDR3 protein: CASTTGNTGELFF
CDR3 DNA: TGTGCCAGCACGACAGGCAACACCGGGGAGCTGTTTTTT

J gene: TRBJ1-1
D gene: TRBD1
V gene: TRBV5-1
clone size: .
CDR3 protein: CASSIETGFRAEAFF
CDR3 DNA: TGCGCCAGCAGCATAGAGACAGGGTTTCGGGCTGAAGCTTTCTTT